This entry is about one T cell receptor beta chain. The entry originates in a study of blood T cell repertoires in COVID-19. Study information: Acute and convalescent COVID-19 samples came from the United States, Italy and Spain. Nucleic acid was either cDNA or gDNA, and it came from T cells, B-cell-depleted T cells, or PBMCs.

Exposed participants came across a COVID-19 case within 2 weeks before study entry. The V segment lost 3 bases and the J segment 2 bases; nucleotides outside the gene matches: 6. Looked up from germline, CDR1 is SGHAT and CDR2 is FQNNGV. This CDR3 is built from 16 residues. Repertoires were generated with immunoSEQ multiplex PCR, while TCRdb's copy carries only in-frame clones and drops some. The sample contains around 270,000 clones, 88% of which appear only once. This chain connects TRBV11-2 to TRBJ2-2; 7 nucleotides line up with TRBD2. The receptor was derived from a woman in her forties who had been exposed to COVID-19. The specimen was PBMCs or T cells enriched from blood (not recorded which). CDR3 in DNA: TGTGCCAGCAGCTTCTCGGGAGGACCCAACACCGGGGAGCTGTTTTTT. Its protein product is CASSFSGGPNTGELFF. The full variable domain, rest sourced from reference TRBV11-2 and TRBJ2-2, is EAGVAQSPRYKIIEKRQSVAFWCNPISGHATLYWYQQILGQGPKLLIQFQNNGVVDDSQLPKDRFSAERLKGVDSTLKIQPAKLEDSAVYLCASSFSGGPNTGELFFGEGSRLTVL.